This T cell receptor beta chain was sequenced in a study of a mutant IDH1 vaccine in newly diagnosed glioma. Libraries were prepared by immunoSEQ multiplex PCR; TCRdb keeps only in-frame clonotypes and omits some of them. The sample consists of about 45,000 clones, roughly 92% of them appearing once. V lost 1 base and J lost 2, with 9 bases in between. The CDR3 length is 14 residues. Per germline, CDR1 SGHAT and CDR2 FQNNGV. Notes on this clone: Antigen unknown.

Time point here: week 35, safety follow-up. The vaccine gave 300 ug of a 20-mer mutant IDH1 peptide subcutaneously per dose. Sequencing was performed on PBMCs, taken from a glioma patient whose treatment included an IDH1 peptide vaccine. The genes are TRBV11-2 and TRBJ2-7; unclear D gene. This sequence was found in a man aged 45-60 years with glioma. CDR3 sequence: CASSLGLRAYEQYF. The CDR3 DNA sequence: TGTGCCAGCAGCTTAGGGTTGAGAGCCTACGAGCAGTACTTC. The full variable domain, in which reference TRBV11-2 and TRBJ2-7 provide the parts outside the CDR3, is EAGVAQSPRYKIIEKRQSVAFWCNPISGHATLYWYQQILGQGPKLLIQFQNNGVVDDSQLPKDRFSAERLKGVDSTLKIQPAKLEDSAVYLCASSLGLRAYEQYFGPGTRLTVT.